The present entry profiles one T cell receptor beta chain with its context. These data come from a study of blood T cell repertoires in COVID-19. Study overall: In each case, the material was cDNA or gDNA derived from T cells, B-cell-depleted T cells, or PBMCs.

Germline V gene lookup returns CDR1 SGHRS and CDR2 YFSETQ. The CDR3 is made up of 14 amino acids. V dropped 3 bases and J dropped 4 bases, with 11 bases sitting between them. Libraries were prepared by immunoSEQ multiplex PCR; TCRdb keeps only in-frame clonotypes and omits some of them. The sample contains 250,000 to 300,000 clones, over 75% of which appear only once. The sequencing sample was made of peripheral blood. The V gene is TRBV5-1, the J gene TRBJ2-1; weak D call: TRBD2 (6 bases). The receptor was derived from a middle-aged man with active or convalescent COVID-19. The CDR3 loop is CASSSGTGYNEQFF. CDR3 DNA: TGCGCCAGCAGCTCCGGGACTGGATACAATGAGCAGTTCTTC. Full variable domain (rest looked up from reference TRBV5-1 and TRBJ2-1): KAGVTQTPRYLIKTRGQQVTLSCSPISGHRSVSWYQQTPGQGLQFLFEYFSETQRNKGNFPGRFSGRQFSNSRSEMNVSTLELGDSALYLCASSSGTGYNEQFFGPGTRLTVL.